These T cell receptor beta chains were read from a single sample in a study of ipilimumab plus nivolumab after autologous stem cell transplantation. Assay: immunoSEQ multiplex PCR; the TCRdb copy retains only in-frame clones and omits some. The sample lists approximately 16,000 clones, approximately 75% occurring once. The sample here was PBMCs, taken in a trial of ipilimumab plus nivolumab as post-transplant consolidation. The receptors were sampled from a male donor with primary mediastinal lymphoma. The CDR3 runs from the conserved cysteine through the conserved F or W. Fields, in order: clone size, V gene, D gene, J gene, CDR3 protein, CDR3 DNA. A D gene is named only where the DNA matches it firmly. Clone size is not always given. Where it is, it says once, few, many or a class for expanded clones.

NA	TRBV28	NA	TRBJ2-2	CARRKRANTGELFF	TGTGCCAGGAGAAAGCGGGCGAACACCGGGGAGCTGTTTTTT
few	TRBV18	TRBD1	TRBJ1-5	CASSPDRGVGNQPQHF	TGTGCCAGCTCACCGGACAGGGGAGTAGGCAATCAGCCCCAGCATTTT
NA	TRBV13	TRBD1	TRBJ1-2	CASSTQGAGYGYTF	TGTGCCAGCAGCACTCAGGGGGCGGGCTATGGCTACACCTTC
NA	TRBV7-2	TRBD2	TRBJ2-1	CASSLGSSGRYNEQFF	TGTGCCAGCAGCTTAGGGTCTAGCGGACGGTACAATGAGCAGTTCTTC
NA	TRBV11-2	TRBD1	TRBJ1-4	CASSLETGGAGKLFF	TGTGCCAGCAGCTTAGAAACAGGGGGCGCCGGAAAACTGTTTTTT
NA	TRBV28	NA	TRBJ1-2	CASSLLTLERGYTF	TGTGCCAGCAGTTTATTGACCCTGGAGCGGGGCTACACCTTC
NA	TRBV6-1	NA	TRBJ2-1	CASSEWGGPGVYNEQFF	TGTGCCAGCAGTGAATGGGGGGGGCCGGGGGTCTACAATGAGCAGTTCTTC
NA	TRBV9	NA	TRBJ2-3	CASSADLDTQYF	TGTGCCAGCAGCGCCGACTTAGATACGCAGTATTTT
NA	TRBV2	TRBD2	TRBJ2-7	CASSGNSGEQYF	TGTGCCAGCAGTGGCAATAGCGGGGAGCAGTACTTC
few	TRBV2	NA	TRBJ1-5	CASSPDSNQPQHF	TGTGCCAGCAGCCCAGACAGCAATCAGCCCCAGCATTTT
NA	TRBV10-3	NA	TRBJ2-7	CAISEGDISSYEQYF	TGTGCCATCAGTGAAGGAGACATCAGCTCCTACGAGCAGTACTTC
once	TRBV19	TRBD1	TRBJ2-1	CASSQQPGGKFYNEQFF	TGTGCCAGTAGTCAACAACCAGGGGGCAAATTTTACAATGAGCAGTTCTTC
NA	TRBV27	TRBD1	TRBJ2-5	CASSAYRIGTGAELTQYF	TGTGCCAGCAGTGCCTATAGGATCGGGACAGGAGCCGAGCTGACCCAGTACTTC
NA	TRBV5-4	TRBD1	TRBJ2-7	CANSFDRAPYEQYF	TGTGCCAACAGCTTTGACAGGGCGCCCTACGAGCAGTACTTC